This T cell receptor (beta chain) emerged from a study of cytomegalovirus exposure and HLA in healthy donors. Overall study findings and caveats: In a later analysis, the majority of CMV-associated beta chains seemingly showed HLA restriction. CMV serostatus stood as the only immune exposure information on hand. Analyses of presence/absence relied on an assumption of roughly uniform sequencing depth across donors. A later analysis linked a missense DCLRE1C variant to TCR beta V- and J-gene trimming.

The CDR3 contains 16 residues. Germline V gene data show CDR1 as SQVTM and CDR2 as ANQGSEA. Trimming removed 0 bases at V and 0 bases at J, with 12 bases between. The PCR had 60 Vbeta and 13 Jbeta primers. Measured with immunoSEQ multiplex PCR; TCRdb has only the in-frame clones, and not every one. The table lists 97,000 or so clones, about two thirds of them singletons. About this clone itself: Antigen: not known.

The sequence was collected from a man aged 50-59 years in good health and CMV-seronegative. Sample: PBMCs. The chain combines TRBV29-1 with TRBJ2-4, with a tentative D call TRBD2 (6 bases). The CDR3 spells CSVEEREPLAKNIQYF. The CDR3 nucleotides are TGCAGCGTTGAAGAGCGGGAACCTCTAGCCAAAAACATTCAGTACTTC.